Each of the 2 T cell receptor beta chains below was sequenced from the same sample in a study of Graves' ophthalmopathy and Graves' hyperthyroidism. Investigators amplified TCR beta CDR3 regions from RNA transcripts. First-round RT-PCR relied on HTBI primers, and a second-round multiplex PCR came next. TCRdb redid the calling of the multiplex PCR reads with MiXCR, one entry per CDR3 protein. Of about 740,000 distinct CDR3 sequences in the sample, 40% are singletons; the top ten hold 44%. The sequenced material came from peripheral blood. These receptors were taken from an adult man with Graves' ophthalmopathy.

This clonotype was counted ten times or more. J is TRBJ2-5 and V is TRBV10-3; weak D call: TRBD1 (5 bases). V dropped 3 bases and J dropped 1 base, with 9 bases sitting between them. The CDR3 extends over 14 amino acids. Germline V CDR1 and CDR2: ENHRY, SYGVKD. This chain's CDR3 is CAISDEGAQETQYF. As DNA, the CDR3 is TGTGCCATCAGTGATGAAGGGGCCCAAGAGACCCAGTACTTC.

In its sample, this clonotype was seen a few times. Germline is not matched at one junction end, which may reflect a read error. CDR3 bases: TGTGCCAGCAGCCAGGATCCGGGGGGCGTACAAGAGACCCAGTACTTC. This gives the protein CASSQDPGGVQETQYF. The chain has TRBV4-1 and TRBJ2-5; weak D call: TRBD2 (7 bases). This CDR3 is built from 16 residues. CDR1 and CDR2 (germline): MGHRA, YSYEKL.